This T cell receptor (beta chain) was captured in a study of T cells in Graves' hyperthyroidism and ophthalmopathy. Study results and limitations: Most clonotypes expanded in thyroid above 0.001 were likewise present in blood.

V dropped 6 bases and J dropped 13 bases, with 19 bases sitting between them. The CDR3 is made up of 14 amino acids. Germline V CDR1 and CDR2: ENHRY, SYGVKD. This clonotype was observed at least ten times. Its antigen is not known. Stability of Graves' hyperthyroidism was defined as absent ophthalmopathy progression within 18 months. RNA transcripts yielded amplified TCR beta CDR3 regions. The primer set for the first-round RT-PCR of the TCR CDR3 was HTBI. TCRdb reprocessed the multiplex PCR reads with MiXCR, giving one entry per CDR3 protein. The sample comprises about 360,000 distinct CDR3 sequences, less than 15% of which are singletons, and 9.2% rests with the top ten.

Specimen: blood. This clonotype was obtained from a woman aged 18 to 35 with Graves' hyperthyroidism. The chain uses TRBV10-3 and TRBJ1-6, with D perhaps matching TRBD1 (5 bases). The CDR3 sequence: CAIRNDSPGPPLHF. For the CDR3, the DNA is TGTGCCATCAGAAACGACAGCCCCGGTCCCCCCCTCCACTTT.